This T cell receptor beta chain was observed in a study of breast tumors, draining lymph nodes, adjacent tissues. Samples came from axillary lymph nodes draining the breast cancer. In TCRdb, the multiplex PCR reads were re-called with MiXCR into one record per CDR3 protein. Here the sample spans fewer than 200,000 distinct CDR3 sequences, approximately 30% being singletons. General study points: Data only fit, rather than demonstrated, lymph node origin of most tumor T cells. Tumor TCR diversity was below lymph nodes but above nontumor tissue. Findings are consistent with lymph node origin and intratumoral expansion of most tumor T cells.

This clonotype was observed at least ten times. The antigen remains unidentified. The sample taken for sequencing was axillary lymph node tissue. The receptor was isolated from a female donor with breast cancer. Some clones in this sample may be carry-over from other donors' samples.

CDR3 coding DNA: TGTGCCTGGAGTGAAAGGTCTCCGAATGGCTACACCTTC. Its protein product is CAWSERSPNGYTF. The chain uses TRBV30 and TRBJ1-2; D remains ambiguous. In germline, CDR1 is GTSNPN, CDR2 SVGIG (reference sequence). There are 13 residues in the CDR3. Trimming removed 1 base at V and 6 bases at J, with 12 bases between.